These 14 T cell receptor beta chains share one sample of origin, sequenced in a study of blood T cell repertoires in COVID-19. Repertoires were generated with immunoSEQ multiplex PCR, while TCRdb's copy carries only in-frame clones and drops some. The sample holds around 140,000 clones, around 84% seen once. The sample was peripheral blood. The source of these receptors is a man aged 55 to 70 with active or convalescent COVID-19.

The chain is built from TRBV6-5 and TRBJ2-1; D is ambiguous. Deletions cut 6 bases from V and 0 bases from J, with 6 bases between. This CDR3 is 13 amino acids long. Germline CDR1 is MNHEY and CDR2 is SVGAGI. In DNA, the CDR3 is TGTGCCAGCAGGGCTTTCTCCTACAATGAGCAGTTCTTC. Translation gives CASRAFSYNEQFF.

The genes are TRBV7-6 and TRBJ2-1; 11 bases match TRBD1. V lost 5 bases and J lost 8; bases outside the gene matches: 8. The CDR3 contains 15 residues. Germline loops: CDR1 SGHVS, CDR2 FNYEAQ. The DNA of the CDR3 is TGTGCCAGCAGCAGAAGGACAGGGGGCGAGGATGAGCAGTTCTTC. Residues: CASSRRTGGEDEQFF.

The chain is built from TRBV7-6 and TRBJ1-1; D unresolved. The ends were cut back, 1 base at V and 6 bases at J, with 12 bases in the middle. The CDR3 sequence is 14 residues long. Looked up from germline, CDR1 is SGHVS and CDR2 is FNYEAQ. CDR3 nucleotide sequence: TGTGCCAGCAGCTTAGAGGCCGGAGCGGCTGAAGCTTTCTTT. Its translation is CASSLEAGAAEAFF.

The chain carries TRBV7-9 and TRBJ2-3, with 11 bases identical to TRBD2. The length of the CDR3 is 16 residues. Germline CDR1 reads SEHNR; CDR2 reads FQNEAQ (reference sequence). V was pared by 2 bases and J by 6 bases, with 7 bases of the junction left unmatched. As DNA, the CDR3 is TGTGCCAGCAGCTTACTACTAGCGGGAGTCGCTGATACGCAGTATTTT. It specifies CASSLLLAGVADTQYF.

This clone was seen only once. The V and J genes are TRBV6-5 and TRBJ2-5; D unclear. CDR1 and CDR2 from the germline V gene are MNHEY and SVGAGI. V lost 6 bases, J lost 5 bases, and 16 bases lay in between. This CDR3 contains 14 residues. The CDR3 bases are TGTGCCAGCAGGCCACACAGAAGTATGGAGACCCAGTACTTC. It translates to CASRPHRSMETQYF.

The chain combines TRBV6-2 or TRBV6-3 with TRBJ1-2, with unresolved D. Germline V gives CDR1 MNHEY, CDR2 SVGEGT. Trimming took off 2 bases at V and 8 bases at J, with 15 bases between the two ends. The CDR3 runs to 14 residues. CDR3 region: CASSYGGPGRGYTF. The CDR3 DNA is TGTGCCAGCAGTTACGGAGGCCCCGGGCGGGGCTACACCTTC.

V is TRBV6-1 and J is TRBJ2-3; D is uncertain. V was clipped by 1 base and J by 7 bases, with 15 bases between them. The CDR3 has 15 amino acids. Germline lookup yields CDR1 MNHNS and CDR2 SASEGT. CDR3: CASSEVRPWSHTQYF. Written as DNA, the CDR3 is TGTGCCAGCAGTGAAGTCAGGCCCTGGTCCCATACGCAGTATTTT.

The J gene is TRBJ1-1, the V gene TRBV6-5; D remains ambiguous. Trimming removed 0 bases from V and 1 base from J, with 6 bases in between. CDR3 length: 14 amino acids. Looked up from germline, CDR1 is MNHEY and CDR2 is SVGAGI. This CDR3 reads CASSYSAGNTEAFF. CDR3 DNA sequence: TGTGCCAGCAGTTACTCCGCAGGGAACACTGAAGCTTTCTTT.

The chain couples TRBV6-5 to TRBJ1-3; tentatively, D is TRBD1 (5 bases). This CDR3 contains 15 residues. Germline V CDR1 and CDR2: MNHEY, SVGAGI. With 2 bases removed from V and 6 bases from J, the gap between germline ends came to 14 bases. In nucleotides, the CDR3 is TGTGCCAGCAGTTACCGATGGCAGGGCGAAAACACCATATATTTT. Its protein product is CASSYRWQGENTIYF.

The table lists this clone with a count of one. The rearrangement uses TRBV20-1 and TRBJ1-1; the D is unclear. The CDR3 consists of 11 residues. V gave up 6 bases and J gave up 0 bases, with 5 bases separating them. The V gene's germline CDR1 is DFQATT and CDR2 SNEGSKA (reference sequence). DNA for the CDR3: TGCAGTGCCGTAATGAACACTGAAGCTTTCTTT. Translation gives CSAVMNTEAFF.

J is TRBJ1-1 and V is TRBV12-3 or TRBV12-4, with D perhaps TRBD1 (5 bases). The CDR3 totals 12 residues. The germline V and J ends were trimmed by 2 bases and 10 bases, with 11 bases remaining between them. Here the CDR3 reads CASSLFGARAFF. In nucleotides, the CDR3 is TGTGCCAGCAGTTTATTTGGGGCGAGAGCTTTCTTT.

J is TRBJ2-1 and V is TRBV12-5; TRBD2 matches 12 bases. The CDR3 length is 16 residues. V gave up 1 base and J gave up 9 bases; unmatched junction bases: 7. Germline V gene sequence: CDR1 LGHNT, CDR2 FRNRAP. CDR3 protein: CASGLGLAGAPGEQFF. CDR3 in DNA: TGTGCTAGTGGTTTGGGACTAGCGGGGGCCCCGGGTGAGCAGTTCTTC. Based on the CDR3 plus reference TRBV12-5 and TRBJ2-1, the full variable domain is DARVTQTPRHKVTEMGQEVTMRCQPILGHNTVFWYRQTMMQGLELLAYFRNRAPLDDSGMPKDRFSAEMPDATLATLKIQPSEPRDSAVYFCASGLGLAGAPGEQFFGPGTRLTVL.

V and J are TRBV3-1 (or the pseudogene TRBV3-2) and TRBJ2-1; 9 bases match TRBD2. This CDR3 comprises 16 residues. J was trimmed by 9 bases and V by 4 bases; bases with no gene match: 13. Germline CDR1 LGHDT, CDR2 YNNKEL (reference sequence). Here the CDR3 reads CASSPGTSPLGREQFF. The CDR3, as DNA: TGTGCCAGCAGCCCGGGGACTAGCCCTTTGGGCCGTGAGCAGTTCTTC.

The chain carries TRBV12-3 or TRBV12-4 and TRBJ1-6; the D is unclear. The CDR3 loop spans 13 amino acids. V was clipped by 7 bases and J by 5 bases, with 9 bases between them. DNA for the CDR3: TGTGCCAGCACCACAATGGATAATTCACCCCTCCACTTT. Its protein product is CASTTMDNSPLHF.